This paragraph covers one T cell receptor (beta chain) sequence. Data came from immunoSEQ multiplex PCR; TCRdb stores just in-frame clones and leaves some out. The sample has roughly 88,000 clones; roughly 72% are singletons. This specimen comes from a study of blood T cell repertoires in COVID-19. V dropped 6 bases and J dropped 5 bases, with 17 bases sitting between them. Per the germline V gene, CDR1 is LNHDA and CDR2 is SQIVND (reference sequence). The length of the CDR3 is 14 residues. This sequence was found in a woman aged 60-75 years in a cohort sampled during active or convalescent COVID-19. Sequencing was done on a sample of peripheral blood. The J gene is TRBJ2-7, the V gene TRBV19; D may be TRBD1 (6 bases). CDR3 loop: CASRKGVFVDEQYF. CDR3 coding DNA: TGTGCCAGTAGAAAGGGGGTGTTCGTGGACGAGCAGTACTTC.